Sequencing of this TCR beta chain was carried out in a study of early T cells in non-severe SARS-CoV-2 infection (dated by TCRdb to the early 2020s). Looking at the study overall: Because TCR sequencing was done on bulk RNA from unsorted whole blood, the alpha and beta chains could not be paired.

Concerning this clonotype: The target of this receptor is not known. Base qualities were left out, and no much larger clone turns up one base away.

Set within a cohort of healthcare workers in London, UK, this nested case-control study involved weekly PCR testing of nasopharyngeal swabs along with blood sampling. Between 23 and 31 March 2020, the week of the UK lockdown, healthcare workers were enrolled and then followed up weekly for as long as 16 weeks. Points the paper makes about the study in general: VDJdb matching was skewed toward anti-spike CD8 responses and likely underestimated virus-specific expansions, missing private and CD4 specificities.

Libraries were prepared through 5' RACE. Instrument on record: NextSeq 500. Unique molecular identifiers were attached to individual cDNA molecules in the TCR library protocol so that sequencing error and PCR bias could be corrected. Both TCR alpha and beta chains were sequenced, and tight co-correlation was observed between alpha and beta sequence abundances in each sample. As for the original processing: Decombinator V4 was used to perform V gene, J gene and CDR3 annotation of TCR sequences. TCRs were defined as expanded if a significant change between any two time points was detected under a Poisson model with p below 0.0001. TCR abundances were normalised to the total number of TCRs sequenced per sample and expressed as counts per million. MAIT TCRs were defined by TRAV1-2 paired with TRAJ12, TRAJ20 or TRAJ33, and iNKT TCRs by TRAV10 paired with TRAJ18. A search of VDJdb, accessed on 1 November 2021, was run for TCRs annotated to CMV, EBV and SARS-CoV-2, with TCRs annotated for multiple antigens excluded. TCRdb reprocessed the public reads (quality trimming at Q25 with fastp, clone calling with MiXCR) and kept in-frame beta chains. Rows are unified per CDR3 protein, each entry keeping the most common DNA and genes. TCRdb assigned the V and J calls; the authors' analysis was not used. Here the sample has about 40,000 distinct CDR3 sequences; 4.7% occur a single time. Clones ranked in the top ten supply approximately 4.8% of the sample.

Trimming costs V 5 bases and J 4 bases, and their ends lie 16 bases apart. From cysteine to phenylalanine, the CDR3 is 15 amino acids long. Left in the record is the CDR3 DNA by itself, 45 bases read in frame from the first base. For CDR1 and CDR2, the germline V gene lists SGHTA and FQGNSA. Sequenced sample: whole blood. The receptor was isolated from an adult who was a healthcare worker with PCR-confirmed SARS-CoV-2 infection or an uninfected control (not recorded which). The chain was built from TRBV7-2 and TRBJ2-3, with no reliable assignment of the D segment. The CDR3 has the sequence CASSPNQMESDTQYF. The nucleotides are TGTGCCAGCAGCCCTAACCAAATGGAATCAGATACGCAGTATTTT.